These 21 T cell receptor beta chains came from one sample sequenced in a study of T cells in tuberculosis. Time point: new active TB diagnosis, blood taken before or within 7 days of starting treatment. The data were produced by immunoSEQ multiplex PCR, yet TCRdb's version contains in-frame clones alone and is incomplete. Of tens of thousands of clones listed, about 96% are singletons. The sample was PBMCs, taken at tuberculosis diagnosis. These TCRs come from an adult with tuberculosis.

V gene TRBV27 combines with J gene TRBJ2-3, with D possibly matching TRBD2 (5 bases). There are 15 residues in the CDR3. The germline gives CDR1 MNHEY, CDR2 SMNVEV (reference sequence). The germline V and J ends were trimmed by 5 bases and 4 bases, with 16 bases remaining between them. The CDR3, as DNA: TGTGCCAGCAGTAGACTCAGAGGGATCCCAGATACGCAGTATTTT. Its translation: CASSRLRGIPDTQYF.

This clone was seen a single time. The V gene is TRBV25-1, the J gene TRBJ2-7, with 15 bases fitting TRBD2. The J segment lost 4 bases and the V segment lost 6 bases, leaving 10 bases of the junction unmatched. Germline-derived CDR1 and CDR2 are MGHDK and SYGVNS. CDR3 length: 17 amino acids. The chain's CDR3 is CASRPGLAGGSPYEQYF. The CDR3 region has the DNA TGTGCCAGCAGGCCCGGACTAGCGGGAGGGTCCCCTTACGAGCAGTACTTC.

V gene TRBV27 combines with J gene TRBJ2-1; 8 nucleotides align to TRBD2. The germline gives CDR1 MNHEY, CDR2 SMNVEV (reference sequence). J was trimmed by 5 bases and V by 4 bases; bases with no gene match: 7. This CDR3 is 15 amino acids long. CDR3: CASSSVRGRNNEQFF. The CDR3 DNA follows: TGTGCCAGCAGTTCCGTTCGCGGGAGGAACAATGAGCAGTTCTTC.

The rearrangement links TRBV6-5 to TRBJ1-1; the D is unclear. V was cut by 0 bases and J by 5 bases, with 7 bases left in between. Germline V gene data show CDR1 as MNHEY and CDR2 as SVGAGI. The CDR3 consists of 13 residues. DNA of the CDR3: TGTGCCAGCAGTTACTCAGAGGGAACTGAAGCTTTCTTT. It encodes CASSYSEGTEAFF.

The chain joins TRBV5-6 to TRBJ2-7; 14 nucleotides line up with TRBD2. The J segment lost 0 bases and the V segment lost 4 bases, leaving 3 bases of the junction unmatched. Germline V gene sequence: CDR1 SGHDT, CDR2 YYEEEE. The CDR3 is made up of 16 amino acids. This CDR3 is CASSAGLAGASYEQYF. Written as DNA, the CDR3 is TGTGCCAGCAGCGCGGGACTAGCGGGAGCCTCCTACGAGCAGTACTTC.

This chain joins TRBV6-1 and TRBJ1-1; D ambiguous. CDR1 is MNHNS and CDR2 is SASEGT in the germline V gene. This CDR3 comprises 13 residues. Trimming shortened V by 8 bases and J by 1 base, and 11 bases separated the two germline ends. The CDR3 DNA reads as TGTGCCAGCTTGAGCGGCCCGAACACTGAAGCTTTCTTT. It translates to CASLSGPNTEAFF.

The V and J genes are TRBV7-9 and TRBJ2-6, with D unresolved. The CDR3 is 15 amino acids. Germline lookup yields CDR1 SEHNR and CDR2 FQNEAQ (reference sequence). V was cut by 6 bases and J by 2 bases, with 11 bases left in between. CDR3 sequence reads: CASRSGSAGANVLTF. In DNA form, the CDR3 reads TGTGCCAGCAGATCAGGATCCGCTGGGGCCAACGTCCTGACTTTC.

The rearrangement uses TRBV6-5 and TRBJ2-7; TRBD1 might be the D (5 bases). Trimming stripped 6 bases from V and 9 bases from J, with 15 bases between. CDR3 length: 12 amino acids. Germline V CDR1 and CDR2: MNHEY, SVGAGI. The CDR3 DNA sequence: TGTGCCAGCAGCTCCCAGGGTTTAAGGCAGTACTTC. This sequence encodes CASSSQGLRQYF.

This clone was seen only once. The V gene is TRBV5-6, the J gene TRBJ2-5, with TRBD2 identical over 8 bases. Germline CDR1 is SGHDT and CDR2 is YYEEEE. The CDR3 sequence is 18 residues long. The V segment lost 5 bases and the J segment 5 bases; nucleotides outside the gene matches: 20. CDR3 region: CASRTRRLLAGGEETQYF. CDR3 coding DNA: TGTGCCAGCAGGACGCGCAGGCTACTCGCGGGAGGCGAGGAGACCCAGTACTTC.

The J gene is TRBJ2-1, the V gene TRBV27, with TRBD2 matching 14 bases. J gave up 4 bases and V 5 bases, and 7 bases lay outside the gene matches. The CDR3 has 17 amino acids. Germline loops: CDR1 MNHEY, CDR2 SMNVEV (reference sequence). CDR3 in DNA: TGTGCCAGCAGTCTGAGACTAGCGGGAGGGTCGTACAATGAGCAGTTCTTC. Its translation: CASSLRLAGGSYNEQFF.

The genes are TRBV7-2 and TRBJ2-3, with a weak D call TRBD2 (6 bases). V shed 5 bases and J shed 5 bases, with 17 bases lying between them. The CDR3 is made up of 15 amino acids. Germline loops: CDR1 SGHTA, CDR2 FQGNSA. The DNA for the CDR3 is TGTGCCAGCAGCCTCGGGGCGGGATCGAGAGATACGCAGTATTTT. It codes for CASSLGAGSRDTQYF.

The CDR3 loop is CASSQVSGRLNEQYF. CDR3 nucleotide sequence: TGTGCCAGCAGCCAAGTTAGCGGGAGGTTGAACGAGCAGTACTTC. The chain combines TRBV14 with TRBJ2-7; 10 nucleotides align to TRBD2. The CDR3 is 15 amino acids. The ends lost 1 base at V and 5 bases at J; junction bases unmatched: 5. Germline CDR1 and CDR2: SGHDN and FVKESK.

CDR3 residues: CASSKGGLLRYNEQFF. CDR3 DNA: TGTGCCAGTAGTAAGGGAGGACTACTCCGTTACAATGAGCAGTTCTTC. The chain uses TRBV19 and TRBJ2-1; D possibly corresponds to TRBD2 (6 bases). CDR3 size: 16 residues. V was shortened by 4 bases and J by 4 bases, with 17 bases between the two germline ends. The germline CDR1 and CDR2 sequences are LNHDA and SQIVND (reference sequence).

This sequence joins TRBV19 and TRBJ2-7; 9 nucleotides agree with TRBD1. V lost 6 bases, J lost 6 bases, and 9 bases stayed unmatched. This CDR3 has 14 residues. Per germline, CDR1 LNHDA and CDR2 SQIVND (reference sequence). In nucleotides, the CDR3 is TGTGCCAGTAGGGAAGTGGACAGGGGAGGCGAGCAGTACTTC. This sequence encodes CASREVDRGGEQYF.

This clone was seen once. The V call is TRBV6-1, the J call TRBJ2-7; 7 bases align to TRBD2. Germline V gives CDR1 MNHNS, CDR2 SASEGT. This CDR3 is 13 amino acids long. With 6 bases clipped from V and 4 bases from J, the junction kept 6 bases outside the gene matches. CDR3 sequence (DNA): TGTGCCAGCAGCCGCGGGACTACTTACGAGCAGTACTTC. Protein product: CASSRGTTYEQYF.

The rearrangement uses TRBV19 and TRBJ2-1; perhaps TRBD1 as D (6 bases). This CDR3 has 13 residues. V lost 5 bases and J 7 bases, leaving 12 bases between the germline ends. The germline V gene has CDR1 LNHDA and CDR2 SQIVND (reference sequence). The CDR3 here is CASSQGLRNEQFF. DNA of the CDR3: TGTGCCAGTAGTCAGGGGCTCCGAAATGAGCAGTTCTTC.

In its sample, this clone was seen once. The chain combines TRBV28 with TRBJ1-2, with D perhaps TRBD1 (6 bases). The CDR3 has 16 residues. V dropped 4 bases and J dropped 0 bases, with 15 bases sitting between them. Per the germline V gene, CDR1 is MDHEN and CDR2 is SYDVKM. The CDR3 DNA reads as TGTGCCAGCAGTTCCAACCAACAGGGAGCTAACTATGGCTACACCTTC. Translated: CASSSNQQGANYGYTF.

The J gene is TRBJ2-2, the V gene TRBV7-8; 7 positions match TRBD1. This CDR3 is 16 amino acids long. Per germline, CDR1 SGHVS and CDR2 FQNEAQ. J lost 4 bases, V lost 6 bases, and 11 bases had no gene match. CDR3 sequence (DNA): TGTGCCAGCAGTGATCCGGGACAGACGATCACCGGGGAGCTGTTTTTT. Its protein is CASSDPGQTITGELFF. The variable domain in full, with the rest retrieved from reference TRBV7-8 and TRBJ2-2, is GAGVSQSPRYKVAKRGQDVALRCDPISGHVSLFWYQQALGQGPEFLTYFQNEAQLDKSGLPSDRFFAERPEGSVSTLKIQRTQQEDSAVYLCASSDPGQTITGELFFGEGSRLTVL.

The chain has TRBV5-4 and TRBJ2-7; the match to TRBD1 covers 8 bases. The CDR3 totals 14 residues. Trimming at V came to 4 bases and at J to 3 bases, leaving 6 bases not matched to a gene. Looked up from germline, CDR1 is SGHNT and CDR2 is YYREEE (reference sequence). As DNA, the CDR3 is TGTGCCAGCAGCCGGACAGGGCCGGGCTACGAGCAGTACTTC. It translates to CASSRTGPGYEQYF. The entire variable domain, with the rest obtained from reference TRBV5-4 and TRBJ2-7, is as follows: ETGVTQSPTHLIKTRGQQVTLRCSSQSGHNTVSWYQQALGQGPQFIFQYYREEENGRGNFPPRFSGLQFPNYSSELNVNALELDDSALYLCASSRTGPGYEQYFGPGTRLTVT.

This chain connects TRBV27 to TRBJ2-1; weak D call: TRBD1 (6 bases). The germline V gene encodes CDR1 MNHEY and CDR2 SMNVEV (reference sequence). The CDR3 runs 16 residues. The ends were cut back, 8 bases at V and 4 bases at J, with 21 bases in the middle. CDR3 DNA sequence: TGTGCCAGCGGGCGTTGGGCGGTAAGGGGGTACAATGAGCAGTTCTTC. Residues: CASGRWAVRGYNEQFF.

The chain couples TRBV28 to TRBJ2-1; D is possibly TRBD1 (5 bases). CDR1 is MDHEN, CDR2 SYDVKM, per germline. With 7 bases removed from V and 9 bases from J, the gap between germline ends came to 22 bases. The CDR3 totals 15 residues. Written as DNA, the CDR3 is TGTGCCAGCATTGCCATTCAGGGTTTACGCGGTGAGCAGTTCTTC. Protein sequence: CASIAIQGLRGEQFF.